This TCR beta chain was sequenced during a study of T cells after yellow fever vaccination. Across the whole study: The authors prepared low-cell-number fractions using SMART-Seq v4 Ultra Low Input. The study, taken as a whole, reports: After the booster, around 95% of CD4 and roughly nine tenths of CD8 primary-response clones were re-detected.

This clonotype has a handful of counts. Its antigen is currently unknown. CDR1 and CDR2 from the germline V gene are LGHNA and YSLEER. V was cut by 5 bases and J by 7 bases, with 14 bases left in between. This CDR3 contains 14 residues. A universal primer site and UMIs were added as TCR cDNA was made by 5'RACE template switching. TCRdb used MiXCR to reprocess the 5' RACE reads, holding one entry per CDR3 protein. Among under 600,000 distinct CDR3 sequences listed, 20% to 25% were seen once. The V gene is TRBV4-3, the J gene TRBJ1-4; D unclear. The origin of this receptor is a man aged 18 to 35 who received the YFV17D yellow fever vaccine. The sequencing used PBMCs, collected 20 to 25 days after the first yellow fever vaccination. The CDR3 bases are TGCGCCAGCAGCGCCGGAGGAGAGGGTGAAAAACTGTTTTTT. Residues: CASSAGGEGEKLFF.